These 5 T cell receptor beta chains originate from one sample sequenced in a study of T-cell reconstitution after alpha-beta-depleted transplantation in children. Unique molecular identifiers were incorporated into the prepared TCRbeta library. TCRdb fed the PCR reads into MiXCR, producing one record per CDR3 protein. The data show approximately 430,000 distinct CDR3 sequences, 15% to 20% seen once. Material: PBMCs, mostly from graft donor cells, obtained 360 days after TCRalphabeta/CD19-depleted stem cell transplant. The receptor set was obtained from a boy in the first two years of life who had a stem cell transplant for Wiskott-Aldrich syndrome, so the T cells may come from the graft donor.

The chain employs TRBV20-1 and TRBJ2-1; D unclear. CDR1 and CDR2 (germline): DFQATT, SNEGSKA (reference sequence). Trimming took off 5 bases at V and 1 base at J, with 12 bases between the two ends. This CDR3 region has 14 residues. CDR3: CSAQDDQSYNEQFF. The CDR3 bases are TGCAGTGCTCAGGACGATCAATCCTACAATGAGCAGTTCTTC.

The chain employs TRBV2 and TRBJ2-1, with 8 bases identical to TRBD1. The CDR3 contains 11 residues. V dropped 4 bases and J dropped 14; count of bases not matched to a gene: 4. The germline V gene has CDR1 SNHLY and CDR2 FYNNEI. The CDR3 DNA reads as TGTGCCAGCAGTGCGGACAGGGTAGAGTTCTTC. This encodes CASSADRVEFF.

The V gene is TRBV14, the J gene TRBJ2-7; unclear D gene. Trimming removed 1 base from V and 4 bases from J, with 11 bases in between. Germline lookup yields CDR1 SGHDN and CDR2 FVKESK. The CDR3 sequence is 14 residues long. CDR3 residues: CASSQVGSFYEQYF. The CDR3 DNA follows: TGTGCCAGCAGCCAAGTTGGCAGCTTTTACGAGCAGTACTTC. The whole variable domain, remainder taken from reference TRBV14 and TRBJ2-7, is EAGVTQFPSHSVIEKGQTVTLRCDPISGHDNLYWYRRVMGKEIKFLLHFVKESKQDESGMPNNRFLAERTGGTYSTLKVQPAELEDSGVYFCASSQVGSFYEQYFGPGTRLTVT.

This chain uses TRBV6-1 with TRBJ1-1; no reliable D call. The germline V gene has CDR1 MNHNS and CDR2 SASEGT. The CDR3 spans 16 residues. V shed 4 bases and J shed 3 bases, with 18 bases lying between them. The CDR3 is CASSVVRGVSYTEAFF. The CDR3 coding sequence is TGTGCCAGCAGTGTCGTCCGGGGAGTATCTTACACTGAAGCTTTCTTT.

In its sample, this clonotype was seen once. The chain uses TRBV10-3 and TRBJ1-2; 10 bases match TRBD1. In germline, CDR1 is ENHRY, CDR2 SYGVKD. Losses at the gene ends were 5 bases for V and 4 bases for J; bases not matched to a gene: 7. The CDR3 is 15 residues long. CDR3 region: CAISRGWDRGYGYTF. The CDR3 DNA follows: TGTGCCATCAGTCGAGGTTGGGACAGGGGCTATGGCTACACCTTC.